Each of the 18 T cell receptor beta chains below was sequenced from the same sample in a study of T cells after posttransplantation cyclophosphamide. Only in-frame clones appear in the TCRdb table, and some are missing; sequencing was by immunoSEQ multiplex PCR. The table includes about 6,000 clones, roughly 98% detected once. The material sequenced was memory CD4+ T cells sorted from PBMCs. These receptor sequences come from a man aged 40-49 years in good health, CMV-negative, and a related stem cell transplant donor.

This chain uses TRBV4-2 with TRBJ1-5, with D maybe TRBD1 (6 bases). V was shortened by 4 bases and J by 1 base, with 14 bases between the two germline ends. The CDR3 totals 16 residues. Germline values: CDR1 LGHNA, CDR2 YNFKEQ. The CDR3: CASSRGLPPSNQPQHF. The DNA of the CDR3 is TGTGCCAGCAGCCGGGGGCTCCCGCCGAGCAATCAGCCCCAGCATTTT.

The genes are TRBV7-2 and TRBJ1-2, with a weak D call TRBD1 (5 bases). The CDR3 sequence is 15 residues long. Germline V lookup: CDR1 SGHTA, CDR2 FQGNSA. The V end lost 3 bases, the J end lost 8 bases, and 19 bases lay between the germline ends. The CDR3 sequence: CASSLGGVSSVGYTF. CDR3 in DNA: TGTGCCAGCAGCTTGGGAGGGGTTTCGTCGGTGGGCTACACCTTC.

This clone was seen just once. This chain connects TRBV30 to TRBJ1-5; TRBD1 matches 9 bases. Germline V lookup: CDR1 GTSNPN, CDR2 SVGIG (reference sequence). Germline trimming cut 4 bases from V and 5 bases from J; bases unmatched to any gene: 3. This CDR3 has 13 amino acids. CDR3 protein: CAWTRDRDQPQHF. CDR3 bases: TGTGCCTGGACCCGGGACAGGGATCAGCCCCAGCATTTT.

The rearrangement joins TRBV7-9 to TRBJ1-5; 7 bases match TRBD1. The germline V gene encodes CDR1 SEHNR and CDR2 FQNEAQ (reference sequence). V trimming: 5 bases; J trimming: 3 bases; junction bases outside the gene matches: 4. This CDR3 region has 14 residues. This CDR3 is CASSPGQNNQPQHF. The CDR3 DNA sequence: TGTGCCAGCAGCCCGGGACAGAACAATCAGCCCCAGCATTTT.

The rearrangement joins TRBV5-1 to TRBJ1-3, with 7 bases that match TRBD1. The germline V gene encodes CDR1 SGHRS and CDR2 YFSETQ. The CDR3 totals 15 residues. J gave up 1 base and V 1 base, and 2 bases lay outside the gene matches. The CDR3 nucleotides are TGCGCCAGCAGCTTGCTGACAGGGTCTGGAAACACCATATATTTT. It specifies CASSLLTGSGNTIYF.

The CDR3 protein is CASSDVLGSTDTQYF. CDR3 coding DNA: TGTGCCAGCAGTGACGTTCTCGGGAGCACAGATACGCAGTATTTT. This chain links TRBV2 with TRBJ2-3, with no clear D. Between the trimmed V and J ends, which lost 3 bases and 0 bases, there was a span of 10 bases. The CDR3 extends over 15 amino acids. Germline V gene lookup returns CDR1 SNHLY and CDR2 FYNNEI.

The rearrangement uses TRBV2 and TRBJ1-5; maybe TRBD1 (6 bases). V gave up 6 bases and J gave up 5 bases, with 14 bases separating them. The CDR3 loop spans 14 amino acids. Looked up from germline, CDR1 is SNHLY and CDR2 is FYNNEI. The DNA of the CDR3 is TGTGCCAGCAGGGGGGCCCCGAGGCATCAGCCCCAGCATTTT. It encodes CASRGAPRHQPQHF.

The J gene is TRBJ1-4, the V gene TRBV2; TRBD1 is a possible D gene (5 bases). The V end lost 5 bases, the J end lost 10 bases, and 11 bases lay between the germline ends. Germline CDR1 SNHLY, CDR2 FYNNEI. The CDR3 runs 12 residues. The CDR3 region is CASSQGRGKLFF. CDR3 DNA: TGTGCCAGCAGTCAGGGAAGAGGAAAACTGTTTTTT.

The genes are TRBV28 and TRBJ2-1, with 14 bases matching TRBD2. CDR3 length: 15 amino acids. In germline, CDR1 is MDHEN, CDR2 SYDVKM. V lost 5 bases, J lost 8 bases, and 5 bases stayed unmatched. Written as DNA, the CDR3 is TGTGCCAGCAGTGGGGGACTAGCGGGAGACGATGAGCAGTTCTTC. It yields the protein CASSGGLAGDDEQFF.

V and J are TRBV28 and TRBJ2-7; tentatively, D is TRBD1 (6 bases). The CDR3 totals 12 residues. CDR1 and CDR2 from the germline V gene are MDHEN and SYDVKM. Trimming took 6 bases from V and 5 from J, leaving 11 bases between them. This chain's CDR3 is CASSGDTDEQYF. CDR3 DNA sequence: TGTGCCAGCAGCGGGGACACCGACGAGCAGTACTTC.

The rearrangement links TRBV30 to TRBJ1-4; possible D gene TRBD1, 6 bases. This CDR3 has 11 residues. Trimming removed 2 bases at V and 12 bases at J, with 10 bases between. The germline V gene encodes CDR1 GTSNPN and CDR2 SVGIG (reference sequence). The CDR3 region is CAWSSPGELFF. CDR3 in DNA: TGTGCCTGGAGTTCACCAGGGGAACTGTTTTTT. The full variable domain, with the rest looked up from reference TRBV30 and TRBJ1-4, is SQTIHQWPATLVQPVGSPLSLECTVEGTSNPNLYWYRQAAGRGLQLLFYSVGIGQISSEVPQNLSASRPQDRQFILSSKKLLLSDSGFYLCAWSSPGELFFGSGTQLSVL.

This chain joins TRBV9 and TRBJ2-1; D not certain. With 4 bases removed from V and 13 bases from J, the gap between germline ends came to 12 bases. The CDR3 runs 11 residues. Germline CDR1 reads SGDLS; CDR2 reads YYNGEE. The CDR3 DNA reads as TGTGCCAGCAGCCCCGACCTAGTTCAGTTCTTC. It codes for CASSPDLVQFF.

The gene calls are TRBV6-6 and TRBJ2-7, with D possibly TRBD2 on 6 matching bases. The CDR3 length is 15 residues. Germline V lookup: CDR1 MNHNY, CDR2 SVGAGI (reference sequence). The ends were cut back, 5 bases at V and 3 bases at J, with 17 bases in the middle. The DNA for the CDR3 is TGTGCCAGCAGTCTCCCGGGAGTCACGAACTACGAGCAGTACTTC. It encodes CASSLPGVTNYEQYF.

The chain joins TRBV28 to TRBJ2-2; 10 positions agree with TRBD2. Looked up from germline, CDR1 is MDHEN and CDR2 is SYDVKM. This CDR3 comprises 16 residues. V was clipped by 5 bases and J by 6 bases; unmatched bases: 9. CDR3 sequence reads: CASSPPGLADSGELFF. The DNA for the CDR3 is TGTGCCAGCAGTCCCCCCGGACTAGCGGATTCCGGGGAGCTGTTTTTT.

This chain joins TRBV10-1 and TRBJ2-7, with D tentatively TRBD2 (5 bases). CDR1 and CDR2 (germline): WNHNN, SYGVQD (reference sequence). V lost 5 bases to trimming and J lost 0 bases, with 8 bases between them. The length of the CDR3 is 13 residues. The CDR3 coding sequence is TGCGCCAGCAGTTTTGGGAGCTCCTACGAGCAGTACTTC. Protein: CASSFGSSYEQYF.

The rearrangement uses TRBV7-3 and TRBJ2-1; D is unresolved. The CDR3 spans 11 residues. Germline-derived CDR1 and CDR2 are SGHTA and FQGTGA. The V gene lost 5 bases and the J gene lost 7 bases, with 6 bases spanning the gap. CDR3 loop: CASSPGNEQFF. The CDR3 nucleotides read TGTGCCAGCAGCCCCGGGAATGAGCAGTTCTTC.

Only a few counts were recorded for this clone. V is TRBV19 and J is TRBJ2-7; D might be TRBD2 (6 bases). The ends were cut back, 5 bases at V and 5 bases at J, with 13 bases in the middle. The CDR3 sequence is 13 residues long. CDR1 LNHDA and CDR2 SQIVND come from the germline V gene (reference sequence). The CDR3 reads CASSPPGGDEQYF. In DNA form, the CDR3 reads TGTGCCAGTAGTCCCCCCGGCGGGGACGAGCAGTACTTC.

The chain joins TRBV18 to TRBJ1-1; 9 bases line up with TRBD1. The CDR3 has 18 amino acids. Per the germline V gene, CDR1 is KGHSH and CDR2 is LQKENI. The V segment lost 1 base and the J segment 1 base; nucleotides outside the gene matches: 10. The CDR3 bases are TGTGCCAGCTCACCACAGAGAACAGGGGGCGCCGGGAACACTGAAGCTTTCTTT. It yields the protein CASSPQRTGGAGNTEAFF.